A single sample gave rise to the 20 T cell receptor beta chains below, sequenced in a study of T-cell memory formation after mild COVID-19. A single record per CDR3 protein comes from TCRdb applying MiXCR to the 5' RACE reads. The repertoire has 550,000 to 650,000 distinct CDR3 sequences, 17% of them found once; the top ten carry roughly 7.8%. The sequenced sample consisted of PBMCs or a T cell subset sorted from them (not recorded which). Receptor source: an adult woman who had mild COVID-19 (a few samples of this study predate the infection). Cell type and time point are not known.

This clonotype appeared many times. V gene TRBV12-3 or TRBV12-4 combines with J gene TRBJ1-6; possibly TRBD1 for D (6 bases). CDR3 length: 15 amino acids. Trimming stripped 3 bases from V and 9 bases from J, with 15 bases between. CDR3 nucleotides: TGTGCCAGCAGTTTTGAAGGCAGGGGTAGTTCACCCCTCCACTTT. Protein sequence: CASSFEGRGSSPLHF.

This clonotype occurred a few times. This rearrangement joins TRBV12-3 or TRBV12-4 to TRBJ2-6, with a tentative D call TRBD2 (5 bases). The CDR3 runs to 15 residues. Trimming cost V 8 bases and J 5 bases, with 16 bases left between them. In nucleotides, the CDR3 is TGTGCCAGCCGGAGAGGGTTCGTTCGGGCCAACGTCCTGACTTTC. Its translation: CASRRGFVRANVLTF.

This clonotype has a handful of counts. J is TRBJ2-7 and V is TRBV7-9, with a possible D match to TRBD2 (5 bases). This CDR3 contains 11 residues. Deletions cut 11 bases from V and 4 bases from J, with 12 bases between. Germline CDR1 is SEHNR and CDR2 is FQNEAQ (reference sequence). The DNA of the CDR3 is TGTGCCTCTGAGGGTTCGTACGAGCAGTACTTC. It specifies CASEGSYEQYF.

This clonotype was recorded a few times. The rearrangement uses TRBV7-8 and TRBJ2-6; D is possibly TRBD2 (5 bases). V gave up 6 bases and J gave up 2 bases, with 14 bases separating them. The germline CDR1 and CDR2 sequences are SGHVS and FQNEAQ. This CDR3 has 16 residues. DNA for the CDR3: TGTGCCAGCAGTTTCCAGAGGGTAACTGGGGCCAACGTCCTGACTTTC. Protein: CASSFQRVTGANVLTF.

CDR3 sequence reads: CSAQQVIYTDTQYF. In nucleotides, the CDR3 is TGCAGTGCTCAGCAGGTGATTTACACAGATACGCAGTATTTT. The gene calls are TRBV20-1 and TRBJ2-3; unclear D gene. The length of the CDR3 is 14 residues. The germline CDR1 and CDR2 sequences are DFQATT and SNEGSKA (reference sequence). V was clipped by 5 bases and J by 2 bases, with 14 bases between them.

The chain recombines TRBV3-1 with TRBJ1-2, with a weak D call TRBD1 (5 bases). Trimming removed 0 bases at V and 1 base at J, with 12 bases between. This CDR3 is built from 16 residues. CDR1 is LGHDT and CDR2 is YNNKEL in the germline V gene (reference sequence). The CDR3 spells CASSQDRRGHNYGYTF. CDR3 DNA: TGTGCCAGCAGCCAAGATCGGCGAGGACATAACTATGGCTACACCTTC.

The chain couples TRBV9 to TRBJ2-2; 10 bases fit TRBD2. Germline V CDR1 and CDR2: SGDLS, YYNGEE. V trimming: 1 base; J trimming: 4 bases; junction bases outside the gene matches: 10. The CDR3 extends over 18 amino acids. CDR3 residues: CASSVPFSGGRGTGELFF. For the CDR3, the DNA is TGTGCCAGCAGCGTACCCTTTAGCGGGGGGCGCGGCACCGGGGAGCTGTTTTTT.

V and J are TRBV20-1 and TRBJ2-3; TRBD2 aligns across 10 bases. Germline V gene sequence: CDR1 DFQATT, CDR2 SNEGSKA (reference sequence). CDR3 length: 16 residues. The V and J ends lost 2 bases and 3 bases, in that order; junction bases with no gene match: 8. CDR3 DNA sequence: TGCAGTGCTAGAAAGCAACTAGCGGGACCAACAGATACGCAGTATTTT. Residues: CSARKQLAGPTDTQYF.

This clonotype has at least ten counts. This rearrangement joins TRBV5-5 to TRBJ1-5, with D possibly matching TRBD1 (6 bases). The CDR3 is 15 residues long. Germline-derived CDR1 and CDR2 are SGHKS and YYEKEE (reference sequence). V lost 1 base, J lost 3 bases, and 11 bases lay in between. CDR3: CASSLLGHFNQPQHF. In DNA, the CDR3 is TGTGCCAGCAGCTTGTTGGGACACTTCAATCAGCCCCAGCATTTT.

CDR3 loop: CASSEAGEGTEQFF. For the CDR3, the DNA is TGTGCCAGCAGTGAAGCAGGGGAAGGGACTGAGCAGTTCTTC. The gene calls are TRBV6-1 and TRBJ2-1; D may be TRBD1 or TRBD2 (5 bases each). V dropped 0 bases and J dropped 9 bases, with 12 bases sitting between them. CDR3 size: 14 residues. Germline CDR1 is MNHNS and CDR2 is SASEGT.

The chain recombines TRBV5-1 with TRBJ2-3; D unclear. Germline CDR1 reads SGHRS; CDR2 reads YFSETQ. The CDR3 contains 13 residues. With 4 bases removed from V and 2 bases from J, the gap between germline ends came to 8 bases. The CDR3 protein is CASSVGFTDTQYF. CDR3 nucleotide sequence: TGCGCCAGCAGCGTCGGATTCACAGATACGCAGTATTTT.

The chain is built from TRBV7-8 and TRBJ1-1; D is perhaps TRBD1 (5 bases). Looked up from germline, CDR1 is SGHVS and CDR2 is FQNEAQ. The CDR3 spans 14 residues. V shed 2 bases and J shed 10 bases, with 17 bases lying between them. The CDR3 sequence is CASSLPASGGGAFF. The DNA for the CDR3 is TGTGCCAGCAGCTTACCAGCATCCGGGGGGGGAGCTTTCTTT.

This chain uses TRBV3-1 with TRBJ2-1; 15 bases map to TRBD2. CDR1 and CDR2 (germline): LGHDT, YNNKEL (reference sequence). After removal of 0 bases from V and 2 bases from J, the junction contained 8 bases not matched to a gene. The CDR3 spans 20 residues. The CDR3 spells CASSQDEMGLAGGAYNEQFF. The DNA for the CDR3 is TGTGCCAGCAGCCAAGACGAAATGGGACTAGCGGGAGGTGCCTACAATGAGCAGTTCTTC.

The CDR3: CAISSGGTHYEQYF. The CDR3 region has the DNA TGTGCCATCAGTTCAGGGGGTACGCACTACGAGCAGTACTTC. J is TRBJ2-7 and V is TRBV10-3; 7 bases fit TRBD1. The junction had 7 bases not matched to a gene; V was cut back by 5 bases and J by 3 bases. The CDR3 consists of 14 residues. The germline CDR1 and CDR2 sequences are ENHRY and SYGVKD.

This clonotype has only a few counts. The J gene is TRBJ1-2, the V gene TRBV4-1; D is undetermined. Trimming left V 2 bases short and J 8 bases short, with 15 bases between. CDR3 length equals 14 residues. The V gene's germline CDR1 is MGHRA and CDR2 YSYEKL. CDR3 coding DNA: TGCGCCAGCAGCCAACCGACCTCGAATCGCGGCTACACCTTC. Translated, it gives CASSQPTSNRGYTF.

This clonotype was detected only a few times. This chain uses TRBV4-3 with TRBJ1-5, with D tentatively TRBD1 (6 bases). This CDR3 is built from 14 residues. Germline V gene lookup returns CDR1 LGHNA and CDR2 YSLEER. With 0 bases removed from V and 5 bases from J, the gap between germline ends came to 8 bases. The CDR3 protein is CASSQERGYQPQHF. The CDR3 DNA reads as TGCGCCAGCAGCCAAGAGAGGGGGTATCAGCCCCAGCATTTT.

This clonotype was detected only a few times. The chain has TRBV7-9 and TRBJ1-1; tentatively, D is TRBD1 (6 bases). Per germline, CDR1 SEHNR and CDR2 FQNEAQ (reference sequence). This CDR3 has 17 residues. Trimming pared 2 bases from V and 0 bases from J, leaving 16 bases between. This CDR3 is CASSLWALRTVNTEAFF. CDR3 nucleotide sequence: TGTGCCAGCAGCTTATGGGCCTTGAGGACAGTGAACACTGAAGCTTTCTTT.

The chain has TRBV6-5 and TRBJ2-7; D might be TRBD2 (6 bases). The length of the CDR3 is 14 residues. Trimming took off 6 bases at V and 2 bases at J, with 14 bases between the two ends. Looked up from germline, CDR1 is MNHEY and CDR2 is SVGAGI. The CDR3 reads CASSPRPGAYEQYF. In DNA, the CDR3 is TGTGCCAGCAGCCCCCGGCCGGGGGCCTACGAGCAGTACTTC.

This clonotype was seen a handful of times. The gene calls are TRBV23-1 and TRBJ2-7; no definite D call. TRBV23-1 carries the ORF label, with uncertain function. Trimming shortened V by 0 bases and J by 4 bases, and 22 bases separated the two germline ends. The CDR3 extends over 18 amino acids. The CDR3 loop reads CASSQSHISRRTLYEQYF. The CDR3 DNA follows: TGCGCCAGCAGTCAATCGCATATTTCGAGGCGGACCCTATACGAGCAGTACTTC.

The V gene is TRBV3-1, the J gene TRBJ2-3; no reliable D call. CDR3 size: 15 residues. Germline values: CDR1 LGHDT, CDR2 YNNKEL (reference sequence). Trimming removed 3 bases from V and 0 bases from J, with 10 bases in between. In nucleotides, the CDR3 is TGTGCCAGCAGCCAGCGGCCCCGGAGCACAGATACGCAGTATTTT. Its protein product is CASSQRPRSTDTQYF.